These T cell receptor beta chains were read from a single sample in a study of blood T cell repertoires in COVID-19. Generated by immunoSEQ multiplex PCR, the TCRdb table keeps only in-frame clones and is missing some. The sample includes 110,000 or so clones, 85% of them seen just once. The sequenced sample was peripheral blood. These receptors originate from a woman aged 55-69 years with COVID-19, enrolled during active disease. Each CDR3 is given with its conserved first and last residue. D genes are given only for firm matches. Size values are once, few and many counts, or a class for expanded clones, and some rows have none.

CASSHPAGQGGRNTIYF,TGTGCCAGCAGCCACCCAGCCGGACAGGGAGGTAGAAACACCATATATTTT,TRBJ1-3,TRBD1,.,TRBV3-1/TRBV3-2
CASSPLSSGTFNNEQFF,TGTGCCAGTTCTCCTTTGTCCAGCGGGACTTTCAACAATGAGCAGTTCTTC,TRBJ2-1,TRBD2,once,TRBV19
CAWGPGGVYGYTF,TGTGCCTGGGGACCGGGTGGTGTCTATGGCTACACCTTC,TRBJ1-2,.,.,TRBV30
CASSSDRGPGITPLHF,TGTGCCAGCAGTTCCGACAGGGGCCCGGGAATAACACCCCTCCACTTT,TRBJ1-6,TRBD1,.,TRBV6-5
CASSLQGRGYTF,TGTGCCAGCAGCCTACAGGGCCGGGGCTACACCTTC,TRBJ1-2,.,.,TRBV11-1
CATSDTTTSTDTQYF,TGTGCCACCAGTGATACCACAACAAGCACAGATACGCAGTATTTT,TRBJ2-3,.,.,TRBV24-1
CASSFTGANSPLHF,TGTGCCAGCAGCTTTACAGGGGCTAATTCACCCCTCCACTTT,TRBJ1-6,TRBD1,.,TRBV7-3
CAGTGTGGTEVTQPQHF,TGTGCCGGAACCGGGACAGGGGGCACAGAGGTCACTCAGCCCCAGCATTTT,TRBJ1-5,.,.,TRBV12-1
CASSVDPGNEQFF,TGCGCCAGCAGTGTGGATCCGGGGAATGAGCAGTTCTTC,TRBJ2-1,.,.,TRBV10-1
CASTSTGNSYNEQFF,TGTGCCAGCACCTCGACAGGGAACTCCTACAATGAGCAGTTCTTC,TRBJ2-1,TRBD1,few,TRBV7-6
CASSPRGGNEQYF,TGTGCCAGTAGTCCGCGGGGAGGGAACGAGCAGTACTTC,TRBJ2-7,TRBD2,few,TRBV19
CASRGQGSRNEQFF,TGTGCCAGCAGGGGACAGGGATCCCGCAATGAGCAGTTCTTC,TRBJ2-1,TRBD1,.,TRBV25-1
CASSSLPSDREDQPQHF,TGTGCCAGCAGTTCCCTTCCCTCAGACAGGGAGGATCAGCCCCAGCATTTT,TRBJ1-5,TRBD1,.,TRBV28
CASSRDLNTEAFF,TGTGCCAGCAGCCGGGACTTGAACACTGAAGCTTTCTTT,TRBJ1-1,.,.,TRBV12-3/TRBV12-4
CASSDFSQGDTEAFF,TGTGCCAGCAGCGATTTTTCACAGGGTGACACTGAAGCTTTCTTT,TRBJ1-1,.,.,TRBV6-5
CASSQVGQGEQPQHF,TGCGCCAGCAGCCAAGTGGGACAGGGGGAACAGCCCCAGCATTTT,TRBJ1-5,TRBD1,.,TRBV4-1